The subject of this entry is one T cell receptor (beta chain). The method was immunoSEQ multiplex PCR; TCRdb's version includes in-frame clones alone and lacks a portion of them. Among some 900,000 clones listed, 70% to 85% were seen once. The entry originates in a study of shared clonotypes between healthy human individuals. V was pared by 4 bases and J by 2 bases, with 12 bases between. Germline-derived CDR1 and CDR2 are SQVTM and ANQGSEA. This CDR3 has 14 amino acids. The chain employs TRBV29-1 and TRBJ1-3; D gene uncertain. Sequencing was performed on memory CD4+ T cells sorted from blood. Subset defined: CD45RA-negative fraction. The receptor's source is a man aged 18 to 30 in good health. DNA for the CDR3: TGCAGCGTTGTCTTGGGGAACGCTGGAAACACCATATATTTT. Its protein product is CSVVLGNAGNTIYF.